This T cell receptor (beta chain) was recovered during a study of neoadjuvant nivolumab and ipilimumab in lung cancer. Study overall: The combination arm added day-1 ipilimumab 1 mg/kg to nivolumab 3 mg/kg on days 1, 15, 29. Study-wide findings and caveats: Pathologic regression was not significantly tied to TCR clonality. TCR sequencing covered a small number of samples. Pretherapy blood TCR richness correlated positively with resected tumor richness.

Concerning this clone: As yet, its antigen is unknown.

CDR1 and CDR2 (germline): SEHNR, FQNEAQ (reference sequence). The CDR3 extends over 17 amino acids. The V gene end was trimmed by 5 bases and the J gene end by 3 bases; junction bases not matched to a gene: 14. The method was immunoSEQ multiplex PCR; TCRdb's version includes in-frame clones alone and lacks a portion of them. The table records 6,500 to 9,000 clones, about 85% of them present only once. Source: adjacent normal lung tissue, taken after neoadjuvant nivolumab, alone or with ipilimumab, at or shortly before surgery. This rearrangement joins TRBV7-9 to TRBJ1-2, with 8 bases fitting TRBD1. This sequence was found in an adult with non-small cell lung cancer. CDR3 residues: CASSHAGQAAGDYGYTF. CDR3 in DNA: TGTGCCAGCAGCCACGCGGGACAGGCTGCTGGTGACTATGGCTACACCTTC. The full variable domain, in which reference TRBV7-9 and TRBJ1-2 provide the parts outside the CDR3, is DTGVSQNPRHKITKRGQNVTFRCDPISEHNRLYWYRQTLGQGPEFLTYFQNEAQLEKSRLLSDRFSAERPKGSFSTLEIQRTEQGDSAMYLCASSHAGQAAGDYGYTFGSGTRLTVV.